What follows is one T cell receptor beta chain and its context. Antigen specificity is unknown. The germline V gene encodes CDR1 MNHNS and CDR2 SASEGT. The CDR3 is made up of 14 amino acids. V shed 2 bases and J shed 7 bases, with 15 bases lying between them. This record comes from a study of T cell responses to AZD1222 COVID-19 vaccine. Study-wide background: Pooling was applied to second doses at about 4 or about 12 weeks.

Repertoires were generated with immunoSEQ multiplex PCR, while TCRdb's copy carries only in-frame clones and drops some. The table has about 150,000 clones, about 93% seen once; the top ten hold approximately 2%. General study results and limits: Among the donors, most were white British and more were female, and clonal diversity was possibly underestimated. Breadth and depth of Spike-specific TCRs rose after two AZD1222 doses. No day 14 peak samples; only post-peak repertoires were characterized.

The rearrangement joins TRBV6-1 to TRBJ2-7; maybe TRBD2 (6 bases). Source: peripheral blood, taken on day 0 of AZD1222 vaccination. The origin of this receptor is an adult in good health. The DNA for the CDR3 is TGTGCCAGCAGTGAATCTAGGGGCGCGGGAGAGCAGTACTTC. This sequence encodes CASSESRGAGEQYF.